This TCR beta chain was recovered during a study of shared clonotypes between healthy human individuals. Study-level points and caveats: It was only blood that was sampled, and tissue repertoires likely differ.

The assay was carried out at the deep level. Method: immunoSEQ multiplex PCR; TCRdb's copy keeps in-frame clones and lacks some. Of around 430,000 clones in the sample, roughly 83% were seen once. Remarks on this clone: What it binds is not known.

The clonotype was recovered from a middle-aged woman in good health. Some clones in this sample may be carry-over from other donors' samples. Sequenced: PBMCs.

Written as DNA, the CDR3 is TGTGCCAGTAGTACTCCCAGCTACGAGCAGTACTTC. Its translation is CASSTPSYEQYF. This rearrangement joins TRBV19 to TRBJ2-7; D unresolved. The CDR3 is made up of 12 amino acids. The V gene lost 4 bases and the J gene lost 3 bases, with 7 bases spanning the gap. Germline-derived CDR1 and CDR2 are LNHDA and SQIVND (reference sequence).